This TCR beta chain was recorded in a study of shared clonotypes between healthy human individuals. Germline V gene sequence: CDR1 SGHVS, CDR2 FQNEAQ. V lost 2 bases and J lost 0, with 17 bases in between. The CDR3 is made up of 18 amino acids. Findings of the study overall: Memory subsets had estimated richness that was generally smaller than that of naive subsets.

Caucasian adults residing in Nashville, Tennessee made up all the donors. It was across several immunoSEQ plates that each subset's genomic DNA was evenly split. This table comes from immunoSEQ multiplex PCR, and its TCRdb copy is limited to in-frame clones, with some not included. In the table there are some 1,100,000 clones, around three quarters of which are singletons. With regard to this clone: Its specificity is unknown.

The sequenced sample consisted of memory CD4+ T cells from PBMCs. Subset reported: CD45RA-negative fraction. V is TRBV7-8 and J is TRBJ2-1; weak D call: TRBD2 (6 bases). The TCR sequence derives from a man aged 18 to 30 in good health. Some clones in this sample may be carry-over from other donors' samples. CDR3 DNA: TGTGCCAGCAGCTTATTGACCGTTGCGGGGACCTCCTACAATGAGCAGTTCTTC. As protein: CASSLLTVAGTSYNEQFF.